The text below deals with one TCR beta chain. What this receptor recognizes is not known. No quality values exist for individual bases; no much larger clone is one base distant. The sample comes from a study of a mutant IDH1 vaccine in newly diagnosed glioma listed by TCRdb under 2021. Looking at the study overall: Vaccination was initiated 4-6 weeks after radiotherapy alone, or concurrently with temozolomide cycles in the chemotherapy-containing groups. Of the roughly 30 treated patients, 62.5% were male and 37.5% were female, and a mean age of roughly 40 years was recorded. Before enrollment, patients had received standard therapy of radiotherapy alone, temozolomide alone, or radiochemotherapy with temozolomide; most received the combination. Visit V12 was the week-35 safety follow-up and visit V13 was the week-47 end of study. Peripheral blood was drawn at six visits: V03 (baseline), V05, V07, V10, V12 and V13. Longitudinal TCRB deep sequencing was done for some 25 treated patients, wherever samples were available for exploratory analyses.

Taken with the paper, the label for time point translates to: week 47, end of study. Each vaccine dose was 300 ug of a 20-mer mutant IDH1 peptide in Montanide, given subcutaneously with topical imiquimod. Eight vaccinations were administered to patients in weeks 1, 3, 5, 7, 11, 15, 19 and 23, corresponding to visits V03 through V10. The donors had newly diagnosed IDH1-mutant astrocytomas of WHO grade 3 or 4 that showed loss of nuclear ATRX. The samples were drawn from NOA16, a multicentre, single-arm, open-label phase I trial in Germany that tested a mutant IDH1 peptide vaccine in humans for the first time. The DNeasy Blood and Tissue Kit was used to extract genomic DNA from EDTA blood for TCRB sequencing. The full study reports these points: The authors stated that sample limitations prevented analyses of patient blood samples from being reproduced. No apparent relationship was observed between pseudoprogression and alterations in the top peripheral T cell clonotypes detected by TCRB sequencing. Immune responses induced by the vaccine were seen in 90% to 95% of patients across multiple MHC alleles. PBMC samples for TCRB deep sequencing were selected based on availability.

The cysteine opens and the phenylalanine closes a CDR3 of 17 amino acids. Only the CDR3 region is kept as DNA, spanning 51 bases read in frame from base 1. Looking up the germline V gene yields CDR1 MRHNA and CDR2 SNTAGT. The V end loses 5 bases and the J end loses 5 bases, and a stretch of 22 bases separates them. Library prep was done by the immunoSEQ multiplex PCR assay. Rearranged TCR beta chain sequences were amplified using the hsTCRB Kit according to the manufacturer's protocol. TCRB libraries were sequenced on an Illumina MiSeq. In the authors' own workflow: The kit vendor's proprietary platform handled demultiplexing, trimming and gene mapping. In its TCRdb copy, this immuneACCESS table keeps in-frame sequences only and misses some clones. Where compared with another copy, unresolved V genes explain less than half of these, and the others have no known cause. That table gives V, J and clone size, and the DNA gave D and trimming. Here the sample has roughly 86,000 clones; 85% to 90% occur a single time. Around 0.73% of the sample rests with the top ten.

The clonotype was recovered from a woman in her forties or fifties with glioma. Sequenced material: PBMCs, taken from a glioma patient whose treatment included an IDH1 peptide vaccine. The chain joins TRBV6-4 to TRBJ2-1; tentative D gene TRBD1, with 6 bases matching. The nucleotides read TGTGCCAGCAGTCCCCAAGACAGGCCAACGTCAAACAATGAGCAGTTCTTC. Its translation is CASSPQDRPTSNNEQFF.